A selection of T cell receptor beta chains follows, all from one sample in a study of T cells in Graves' hyperthyroidism and ophthalmopathy. TCRdb re-derived calls from the multiplex PCR reads in MiXCR, one entry per CDR3 protein. In the table there are a few hundred thousand distinct CDR3 sequences, less than 20% of which are singletons. Sequencing used blood. Receptors were obtained from a woman aged 25 to 39 with Graves' hyperthyroidism. CDR3s include the opening cysteine and the closing phenylalanine or tryptophan. The order of the fields is D gene, V gene, J gene, clone size, CDR3 protein, CDR3 DNA. D genes are given only for firm matches. Not every row has a clone size; where given, it reads once, few, many or a size class.

TRBD1,TRBV6-9,TRBJ1-5,-,CASSYQGGNQPQHF,TGTGCCAGCAGTTACCAGGGGGGCAATCAGCCCCAGCATTTT
TRBD2,TRBV20-1,TRBJ2-3,many,CSASGTSGSVSTDTQYF,TGCAGTGCTTCCGGGACTAGCGGGAGCGTTAGCACAGATACGCAGTATTTT
-,TRBV12-3/TRBV12-4,TRBJ2-1,many,CASSYVQEGEQFF,TGTGCCAGCAGTTATGTACAGGAGGGTGAGCAGTTCTTC
TRBD1,TRBV7-9,TRBJ2-2,-,CASRTLGQGIAGELFF,TGTGCCAGCAGAACCCTCGGACAGGGGATCGCCGGGGAGCTGTTTTTT
TRBD2,TRBV2,TRBJ2-5,many,CASGPIPGLAGGRRETQYF,TGTGCCAGCGGACCGATACCGGGACTAGCGGGAGGACGGAGAGAGACCCAGTACTTC
-,TRBV4-1,TRBJ2-7,many,CASSQDRGYEQYF,TGTGCCAGCAGCCAGGACCGGGGCTACGAGCAGTACTTC
-,TRBV10-3,TRBJ2-7,many,CAISVSGAWDEQYF,TGTGCCATCAGTGTGTCGGGAGCATGGGACGAGCAGTACTTC
-,TRBV28,TRBJ2-5,-,CASSLTASSRTQYF,TGTGCCAGCAGTTTGACAGCCAGTAGTAGGACCCAGTACTTC
-,TRBV7-9,TRBJ2-2,few,CASSLPFDGPGELFF,TGTGCCAGCAGCCTACCCTTTGACGGACCCGGGGAGCTGTTTTTT
-,TRBV7-3,TRBJ2-3,once,CASSPMAGPTDTQYF,TGTGCCAGCAGCCCCATGGCAGGACCGACAGATACGCAGTATTTT
-,TRBV12-3/TRBV12-4,TRBJ1-2,many,CASSSNWETYGYTF,TGTGCCAGCAGTTCTAATTGGGAGACCTATGGCTACACCTTC
-,TRBV2,TRBJ1-5,few,CASSEGPTNQPQHF,TGTGCCAGCAGTGAAGGGCCAACCAATCAGCCCCAGCATTTT
-,TRBV5-1,TRBJ1-1,-,CASSFIGEGTEAFF,TGCGCCAGCAGCTTCATAGGGGAGGGCACTGAAGCTTTCTTT
-,TRBV27,TRBJ1-6,many,CASSLAPEGDNSPLHF,TGTGCCAGCAGTTTGGCTCCAGAGGGTGATAATTCACCCCTCCACTTT
TRBD1,TRBV20-1,TRBJ2-7,many,CSARGTGDYEQYF,TGCAGTGCTAGAGGCACAGGGGACTACGAGCAGTACTTC
-,TRBV18,TRBJ1-5,few,CASSPGDRGQPQHF,TGTGCCAGCTCACCAGGGGACCGGGGGCAGCCCCAGCATTTT
-,TRBV5-1,TRBJ2-5,-,CASSSETGYQETQYF,TGCGCCAGCAGCTCCGAAACAGGGTACCAAGAGACCCAGTACTTC
TRBD1,TRBV4-1,TRBJ2-7,few,CASSQEDGTGTYEQYF,TGCGCCAGCAGCCAAGAGGACGGGACAGGGACTTACGAGCAGTACTTC
-,TRBV20-1,TRBJ2-7,many,CSARAARTSSYEQYF,TGCAGTGCTCGAGCGGCGAGGACAAGCTCCTACGAGCAGTACTTC
-,TRBV28,TRBJ2-6,-,CASSFAGVSGANVLTF,TGTGCCAGCAGTTTTGCAGGGGTCTCTGGGGCCAACGTCCTGACTTTC
TRBD2,TRBV27,TRBJ2-5,many,CASRASGGQETQYF,TGTGCCAGCAGGGCTAGCGGGGGCCAAGAGACCCAGTACTTC
TRBD2,TRBV4-2,TRBJ2-1,-,CASSHALIAGISYNEQFF,TGTGCCAGCAGCCACGCCTTGATAGCGGGGATCTCCTACAATGAGCAGTTCTTC
-,TRBV9,TRBJ2-3,few,CASSVSPYWTGSTDTQYF,TGTGCCAGCAGCGTATCCCCCTACTGGACGGGATCCACAGATACGCAGTATTTT
-,TRBV20-1,TRBJ1-2,many,CSARELGRDLNYGYTF,TGCAGTGCTAGAGAGTTAGGCAGGGACCTTAACTATGGCTACACCTTC
-,TRBV6-2/TRBV6-3,TRBJ2-7,many,CASSVSGDEQYF,TGTGCCAGCAGTGTATCCGGGGACGAGCAGTACTTC
TRBD2,TRBV12-3/TRBV12-4,TRBJ2-1,many,CASSRTSGWAGEQFF,TGTGCCAGCAGCAGGACTAGCGGGTGGGCGGGTGAGCAGTTCTTC
-,TRBV7-3,TRBJ2-5,many,CASSWAGGIGETQYF,TGTGCCAGCAGCTGGGCAGGAGGGATAGGGGAGACCCAGTACTTC
TRBD2,TRBV13,TRBJ2-7,few,CASRHAGGSYEQYF,TGTGCCAGCAGACACGCGGGAGGGTCCTACGAGCAGTACTTC
-,TRBV7-2,TRBJ2-7,-,CASSLFQGNEQYF,TGTGCCAGCAGCTTATTCCAGGGAAACGAGCAGTACTTC
TRBD1,TRBV4-1,TRBJ2-7,-,CASSQTGGGFYEQYF,TGCGCCAGCAGCCAAACAGGGGGCGGGTTTTACGAGCAGTACTTC
-,TRBV7-2,TRBJ1-2,-,CASSPLGQLNVYTF,TGTGCCAGCAGCCCCTTGGGACAATTAAATGTCTACACCTTC
-,TRBV6-6,TRBJ2-7,-,CASSYSRAEHYEQYF,TGTGCCAGCAGTTACAGCAGGGCTGAGCACTACGAGCAGTACTTC
-,TRBV20-1,TRBJ2-2,many,CSAYRDNTGELFF,TGCAGTGCTTACAGGGACAACACCGGGGAGCTGTTTTTT
-,TRBV11-2,TRBJ1-6,many,CASTVYNSPLHF,TGTGCCAGCACCGTATATAATTCACCCCTCCACTTT
TRBD1,TRBV20-1,TRBJ1-2,-,CSAVKETRQGAYGYTF,TGCAGTGCCGTCAAGGAGACGCGACAGGGGGCGTATGGCTACACCTTC
-,TRBV3-1,TRBJ2-2,many,CASSQGESKRGELFF,TGTGCCAGCAGCCAAGGCGAGAGTAAGCGGGGGGAGCTGTTTTTT
-,TRBV19,TRBJ2-7,few,CASSIGLVDSYEQYF,TGTGCCAGTAGTATTGGACTCGTAGACTCCTACGAGCAGTACTTC
TRBD2,TRBV18,TRBJ2-3,many,CASSPGLAGVTDTQYF,TGTGCCAGCTCACCGGGACTAGCGGGAGTCACAGATACGCAGTATTTT
-,TRBV9,TRBJ2-1,many,CASSAYGGEEQFF,TGTGCCAGCAGCGCCTACGGAGGTGAGGAGCAGTTCTTC
TRBD2,TRBV19,TRBJ2-1,few,CASSIGGLAGFSYNEQFF,TGTGCCAGTAGTATAGGAGGACTAGCGGGATTTTCCTACAATGAGCAGTTCTTC
-,TRBV28,TRBJ2-1,-,CASTKKGNAYNEQFF,TGTGCCAGCACGAAAAAGGGGAACGCCTACAATGAGCAGTTCTTC
TRBD1,TRBV5-1,TRBJ1-1,many,CASSLAGQAGNTEAFF,TGCGCCAGCAGCTTAGCGGGACAGGCGGGGAACACTGAAGCTTTCTTT
TRBD2,TRBV27,TRBJ2-3,-,CASSIGLAGATSTDTQYF,TGTGCCAGCAGTATTGGACTAGCGGGAGCTACTAGCACAGATACGCAGTATTTT
-,TRBV12-3/TRBV12-4,TRBJ2-5,many,CASRLRETQYF,TGTGCCAGCAGGTTAAGGGAGACCCAGTACTTC
-,TRBV6-1,TRBJ1-3,-,CASIIHLSGNTIYF,TGTGCCAGCATTATACATCTCTCTGGAAACACCATATATTTT
-,TRBV18,TRBJ1-1,many,CASSPLDVQDTEAFF,TGTGCCAGCTCACCACTCGACGTTCAGGACACTGAAGCTTTCTTT
-,TRBV27,TRBJ1-1,many,CASSLTSEMNTEAFF,TGTGCCAGCAGTTTAACGTCCGAAATGAACACTGAAGCTTTCTTT
TRBD1,TRBV2,TRBJ2-1,many,CASRKQGSSYNEQFF,TGTGCCAGCAGGAAACAGGGGAGCTCCTACAATGAGCAGTTCTTC
-,TRBV5-1,TRBJ2-7,-,CATSLGGTATYEQYF,TGCGCCACCAGCTTGGGCGGGACGGCAACCTACGAGCAGTACTTC